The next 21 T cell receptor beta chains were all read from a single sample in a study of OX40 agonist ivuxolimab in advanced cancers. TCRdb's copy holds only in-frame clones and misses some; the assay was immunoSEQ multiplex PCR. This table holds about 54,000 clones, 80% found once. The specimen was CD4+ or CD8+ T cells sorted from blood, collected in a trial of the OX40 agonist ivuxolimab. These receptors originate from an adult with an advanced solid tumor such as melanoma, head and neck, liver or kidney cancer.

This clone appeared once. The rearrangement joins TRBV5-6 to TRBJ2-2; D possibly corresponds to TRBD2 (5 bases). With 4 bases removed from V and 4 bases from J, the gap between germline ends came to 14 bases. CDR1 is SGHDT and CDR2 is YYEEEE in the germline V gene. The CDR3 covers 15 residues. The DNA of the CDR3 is TGTGCCAGCAGCGTGGGCCGGGGATTCACCGGGGAGCTGTTTTTT. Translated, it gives CASSVGRGFTGELFF. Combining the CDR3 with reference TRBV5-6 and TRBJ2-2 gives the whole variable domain DAGVTQSPTHLIKTRGQQVTLRCSPKSGHDTVSWYQQALGQGPQFIFQYYEEEERQRGNFPDRFSGHQFPNYSSELNVNALLLGDSALYLCASSVGRGFTGELFFGEGSRLTVL.

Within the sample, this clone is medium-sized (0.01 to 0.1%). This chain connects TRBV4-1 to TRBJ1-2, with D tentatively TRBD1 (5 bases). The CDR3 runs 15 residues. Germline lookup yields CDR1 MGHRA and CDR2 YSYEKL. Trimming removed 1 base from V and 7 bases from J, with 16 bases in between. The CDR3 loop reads CASSQASREIAGYTF. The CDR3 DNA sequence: TGCGCCAGCAGCCAAGCATCCAGGGAAATAGCTGGCTACACCTTC.

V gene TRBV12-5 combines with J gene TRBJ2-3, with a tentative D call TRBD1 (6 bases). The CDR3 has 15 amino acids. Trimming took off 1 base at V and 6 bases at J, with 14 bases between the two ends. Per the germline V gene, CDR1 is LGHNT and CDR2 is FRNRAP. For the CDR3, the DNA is TGTGCTAGTGGTTTGGGGACAGTACTCTTCGATACGCAGTATTTT. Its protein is CASGLGTVLFDTQYF.

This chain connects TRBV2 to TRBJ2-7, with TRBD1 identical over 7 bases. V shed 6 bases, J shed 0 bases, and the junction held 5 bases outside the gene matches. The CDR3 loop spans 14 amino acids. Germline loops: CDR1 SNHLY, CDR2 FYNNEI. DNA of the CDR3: TGTGCCAGCAGCGGACAGGACTTCTCCTACGAGCAGTACTTC. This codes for CASSGQDFSYEQYF.

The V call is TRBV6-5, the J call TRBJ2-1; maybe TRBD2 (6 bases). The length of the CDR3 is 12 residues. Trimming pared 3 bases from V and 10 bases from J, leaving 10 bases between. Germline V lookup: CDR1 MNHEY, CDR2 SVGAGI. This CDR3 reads CASSYQGGEQFF. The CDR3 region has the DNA TGTGCCAGCAGTTATCAGGGAGGCGAGCAGTTCTTC.

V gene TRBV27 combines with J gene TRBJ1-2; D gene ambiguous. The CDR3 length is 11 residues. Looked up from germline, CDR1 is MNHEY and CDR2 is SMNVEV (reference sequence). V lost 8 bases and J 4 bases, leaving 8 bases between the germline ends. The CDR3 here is CASGRGYGYTF. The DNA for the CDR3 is TGTGCCAGCGGAAGAGGCTATGGCTACACCTTC.

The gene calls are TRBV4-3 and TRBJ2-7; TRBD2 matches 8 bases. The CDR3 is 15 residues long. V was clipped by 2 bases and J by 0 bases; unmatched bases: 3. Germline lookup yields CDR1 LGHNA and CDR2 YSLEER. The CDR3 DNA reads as TGCGCCAGCAGCCAACAGCGGGGGCTCTCCTACGAGCAGTACTTC. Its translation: CASSQQRGLSYEQYF.

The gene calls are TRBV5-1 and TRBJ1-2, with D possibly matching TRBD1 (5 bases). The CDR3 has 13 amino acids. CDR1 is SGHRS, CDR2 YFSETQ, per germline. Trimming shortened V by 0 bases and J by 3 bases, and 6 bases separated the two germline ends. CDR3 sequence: CASSLATDYGYTF. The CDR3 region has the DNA TGCGCCAGCAGCTTGGCGACAGACTATGGCTACACCTTC.

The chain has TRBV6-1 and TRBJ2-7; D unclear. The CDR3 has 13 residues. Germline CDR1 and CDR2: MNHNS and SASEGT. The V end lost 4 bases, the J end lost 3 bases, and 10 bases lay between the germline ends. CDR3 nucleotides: TGTGCCAGCAGTGGGGGAAGGGACTACGAGCAGTACTTC. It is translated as CASSGGRDYEQYF.

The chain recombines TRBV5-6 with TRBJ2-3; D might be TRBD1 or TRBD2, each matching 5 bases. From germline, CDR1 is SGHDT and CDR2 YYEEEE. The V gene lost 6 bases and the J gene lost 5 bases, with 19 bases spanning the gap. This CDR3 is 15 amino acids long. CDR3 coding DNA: TGTGCCAGCACTCCTGGGATGGGGGTGCAAGATACGCAGTATTTT. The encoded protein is CASTPGMGVQDTQYF.

The CDR3 is CASMSVREQFF. The CDR3 DNA is TGTGCCAGCATGTCCGTTCGTGAGCAGTTCTTC. The chain combines TRBV2 with TRBJ2-1; D not resolved. V gave up 7 bases and J gave up 9 bases, with 10 bases separating them. The CDR3 is made up of 11 amino acids. Germline CDR1 reads SNHLY; CDR2 reads FYNNEI.

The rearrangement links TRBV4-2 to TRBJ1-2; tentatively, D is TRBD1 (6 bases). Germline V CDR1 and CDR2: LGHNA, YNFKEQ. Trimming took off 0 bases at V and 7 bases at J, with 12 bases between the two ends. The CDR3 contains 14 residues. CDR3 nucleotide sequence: TGTGCCAGCAGCCAAGACCAGGGGAGGGGTGGCTACACCTTC. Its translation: CASSQDQGRGGYTF.

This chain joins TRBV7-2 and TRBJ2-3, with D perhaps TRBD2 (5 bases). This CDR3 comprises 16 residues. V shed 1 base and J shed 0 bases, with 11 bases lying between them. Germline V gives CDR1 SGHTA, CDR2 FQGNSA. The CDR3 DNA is TGTGCCAGCAGCTTAGTGACGGGATTTAGCACAGATACGCAGTATTTT. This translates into CASSLVTGFSTDTQYF.

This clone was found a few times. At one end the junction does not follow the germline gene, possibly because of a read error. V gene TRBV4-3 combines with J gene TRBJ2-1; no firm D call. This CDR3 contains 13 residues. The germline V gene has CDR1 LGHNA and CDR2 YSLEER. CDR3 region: CASSPKVYSEQFF. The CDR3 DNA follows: TGCGCCAGCAGCCCTAAGGTGTACAGTGAGCAGTTCTTC.

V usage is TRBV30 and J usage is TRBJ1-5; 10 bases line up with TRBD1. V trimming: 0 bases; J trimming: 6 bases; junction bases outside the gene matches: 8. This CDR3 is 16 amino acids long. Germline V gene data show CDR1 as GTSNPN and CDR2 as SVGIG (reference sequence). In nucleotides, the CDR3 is TGTGCCTGGAGTGTTTCGGACAGGGGGAAAAGTCAGCCCCAGCATTTT. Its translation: CAWSVSDRGKSQPQHF.

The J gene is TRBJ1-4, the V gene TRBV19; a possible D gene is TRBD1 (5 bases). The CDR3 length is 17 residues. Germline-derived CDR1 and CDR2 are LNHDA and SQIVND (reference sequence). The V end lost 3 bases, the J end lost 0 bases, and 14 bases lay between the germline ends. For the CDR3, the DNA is TGTGCCAGTAGTATGGCGCGGGGGACGGCAACTAATGAAAAACTGTTTTTT. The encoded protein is CASSMARGTATNEKLFF.

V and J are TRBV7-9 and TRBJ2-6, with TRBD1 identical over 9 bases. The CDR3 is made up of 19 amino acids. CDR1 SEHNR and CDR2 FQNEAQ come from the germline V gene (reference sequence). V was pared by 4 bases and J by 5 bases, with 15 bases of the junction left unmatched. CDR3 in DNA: TGTGCCAGCAGCTCCCTCCCGGGACAGGGCCCTCTCTGGGCCAACGTCCTGACTTTC. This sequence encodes CASSSLPGQGPLWANVLTF.

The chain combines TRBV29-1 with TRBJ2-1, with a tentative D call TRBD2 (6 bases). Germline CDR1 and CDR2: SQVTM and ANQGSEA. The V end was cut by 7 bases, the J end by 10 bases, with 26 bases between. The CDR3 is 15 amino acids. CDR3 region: CSATAGLHTVGEQFF. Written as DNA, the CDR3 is TGCAGCGCAACGGCGGGACTCCACACAGTAGGCGAGCAGTTCTTC.

The CDR3: CASSGVGLAYNEQFF. The CDR3 bases are TGTGCCAGCAGTGGGGTAGGTTTGGCCTACAATGAGCAGTTCTTC. The V and J genes are TRBV6-1 and TRBJ2-1; D is unresolved. V was clipped by 4 bases and J by 2 bases, with 12 bases between them. The CDR3 loop spans 15 amino acids. CDR1 is MNHNS, CDR2 SASEGT, per germline.

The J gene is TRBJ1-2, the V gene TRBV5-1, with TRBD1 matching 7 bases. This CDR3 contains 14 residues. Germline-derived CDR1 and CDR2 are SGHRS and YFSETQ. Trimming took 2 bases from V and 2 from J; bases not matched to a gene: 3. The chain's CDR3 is CASSFRQGNYGYTF. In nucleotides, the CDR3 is TGCGCCAGCAGCTTTAGACAGGGCAACTATGGCTACACCTTC.

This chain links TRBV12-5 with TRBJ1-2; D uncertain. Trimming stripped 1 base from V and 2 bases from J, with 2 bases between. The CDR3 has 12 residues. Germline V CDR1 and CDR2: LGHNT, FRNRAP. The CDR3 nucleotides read TGTGCTAGTGGTTTGGGGAACTATGGCTACACCTTC. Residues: CASGLGNYGYTF.